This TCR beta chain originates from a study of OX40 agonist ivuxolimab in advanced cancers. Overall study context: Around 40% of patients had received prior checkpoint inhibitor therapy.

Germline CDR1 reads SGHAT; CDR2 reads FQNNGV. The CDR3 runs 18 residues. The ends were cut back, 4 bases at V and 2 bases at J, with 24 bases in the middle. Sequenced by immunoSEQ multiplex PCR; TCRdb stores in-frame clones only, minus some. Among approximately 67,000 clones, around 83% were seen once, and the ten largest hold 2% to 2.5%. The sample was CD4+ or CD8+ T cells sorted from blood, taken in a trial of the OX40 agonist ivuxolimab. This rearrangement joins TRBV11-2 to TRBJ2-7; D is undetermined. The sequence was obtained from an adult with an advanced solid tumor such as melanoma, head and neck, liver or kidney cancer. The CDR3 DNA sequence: TGTGCCAGCAGCTCACCTCAGGAACTTAGGAGTGGTGCCTACGAGCAGTACTTC. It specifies CASSSPQELRSGAYEQYF.